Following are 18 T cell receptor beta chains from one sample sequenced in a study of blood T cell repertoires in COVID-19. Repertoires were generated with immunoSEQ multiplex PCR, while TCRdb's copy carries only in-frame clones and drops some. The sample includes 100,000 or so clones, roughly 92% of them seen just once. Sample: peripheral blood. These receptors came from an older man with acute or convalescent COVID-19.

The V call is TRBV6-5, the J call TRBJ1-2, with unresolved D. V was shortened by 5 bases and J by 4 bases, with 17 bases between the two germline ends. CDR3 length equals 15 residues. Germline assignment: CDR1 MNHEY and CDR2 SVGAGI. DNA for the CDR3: TGTGCCAGCAGTCCCCGATCGGCAGACTCCTATGGCTACACCTTC. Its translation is CASSPRSADSYGYTF.

The CDR3 sequence: CASSPDYSNQPQHF. CDR3 coding DNA: TGTGCCAGCTCACCAGACTATAGCAATCAGCCCCAGCATTTT. The chain has TRBV18 and TRBJ1-5, with D unresolved. Per the germline V gene, CDR1 is KGHSH and CDR2 is LQKENI. CDR3 length equals 14 residues. The V end lost 2 bases, the J end lost 0 bases, and 5 bases lay between the germline ends.

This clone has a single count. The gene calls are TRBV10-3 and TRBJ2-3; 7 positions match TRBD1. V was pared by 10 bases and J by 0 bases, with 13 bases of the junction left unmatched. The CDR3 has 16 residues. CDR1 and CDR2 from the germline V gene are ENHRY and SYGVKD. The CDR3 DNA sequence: TGTGCCACCTTATTAGGGCGACAGGGTAGCACAGATACGCAGTATTTT. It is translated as CATLLGRQGSTDTQYF.

CDR3 sequence reads: CASTAGVNYGYTF. The CDR3 nucleotides read TGTGCCAGCACTGCAGGGGTCAACTATGGCTACACCTTC. This sequence joins TRBV11-3 and TRBJ1-2, with a tentative D call TRBD1 (6 bases). Germline CDR1 is SGHNT and CDR2 is YENEEA. The CDR3 spans 13 residues. The V end lost 7 bases, the J end lost 2 bases, and 11 bases lay between the germline ends.

CDR3 loop: CASSLIGLDFSYEQYF. CDR3 DNA: TGTGCCAGCAGTCTTATCGGACTGGACTTCTCCTACGAGCAGTACTTC. The genes are TRBV28 and TRBJ2-7; D possibly corresponds to TRBD2 (5 bases). CDR3 length equals 16 residues. In germline, CDR1 is MDHEN, CDR2 SYDVKM. Trimming shortened V by 5 bases and J by 0 bases, and 17 bases separated the two germline ends.

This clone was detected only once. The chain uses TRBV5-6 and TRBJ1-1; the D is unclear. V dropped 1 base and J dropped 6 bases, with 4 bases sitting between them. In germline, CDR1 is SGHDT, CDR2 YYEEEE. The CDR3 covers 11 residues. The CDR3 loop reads CASSLFAEAFF. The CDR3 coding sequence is TGTGCCAGCAGCTTGTTCGCTGAAGCTTTCTTT.

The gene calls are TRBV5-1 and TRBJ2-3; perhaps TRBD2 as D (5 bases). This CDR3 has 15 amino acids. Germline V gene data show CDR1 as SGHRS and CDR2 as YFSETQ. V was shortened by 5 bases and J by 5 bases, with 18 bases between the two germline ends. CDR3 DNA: TGCGCCAGCAGTCCTTTTAGCGACTGGGTAGATACGCAGTATTTT. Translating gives CASSPFSDWVDTQYF.

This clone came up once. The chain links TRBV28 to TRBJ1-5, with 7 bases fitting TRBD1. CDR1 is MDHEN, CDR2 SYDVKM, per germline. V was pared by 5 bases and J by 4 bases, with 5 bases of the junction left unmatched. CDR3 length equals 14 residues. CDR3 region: CASSRDRSNQPQHF. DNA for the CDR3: TGTGCCAGCAGTCGGGACAGATCAAATCAGCCCCAGCATTTT.

CDR3 DNA sequence: TGTGCCAGCAGCAAAGAGGCGGGGGGCAAGTATTTT. Translating it yields CASSKEAGGKYF. J is TRBJ2-3 and V is TRBV21-1; the table calls TRBD2, which could not be checked here. TRBV21-1 counts as a pseudogene. CDR3 size: 12 residues.

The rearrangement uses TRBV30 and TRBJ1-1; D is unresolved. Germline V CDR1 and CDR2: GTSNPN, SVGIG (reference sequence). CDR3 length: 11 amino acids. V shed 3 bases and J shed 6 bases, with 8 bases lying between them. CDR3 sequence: CAWRDTAEAFF. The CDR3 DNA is TGTGCCTGGAGAGATACAGCTGAAGCTTTCTTT.

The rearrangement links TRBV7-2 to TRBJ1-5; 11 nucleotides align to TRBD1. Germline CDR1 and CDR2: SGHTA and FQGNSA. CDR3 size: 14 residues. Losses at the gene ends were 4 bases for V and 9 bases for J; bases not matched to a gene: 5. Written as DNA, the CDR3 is TGTGCCAGCAGCTACGGACAGGGGGCGCGGCCCCAGCATTTT. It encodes CASSYGQGARPQHF.

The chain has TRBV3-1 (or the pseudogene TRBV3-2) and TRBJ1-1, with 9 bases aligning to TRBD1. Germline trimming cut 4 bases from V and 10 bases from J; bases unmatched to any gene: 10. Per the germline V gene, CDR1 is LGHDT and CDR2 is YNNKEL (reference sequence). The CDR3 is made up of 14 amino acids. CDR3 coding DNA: TGTGCCAGCAGCCGGATACAGGGGGCCTCGGGAGCTTTCTTT. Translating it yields CASSRIQGASGAFF.

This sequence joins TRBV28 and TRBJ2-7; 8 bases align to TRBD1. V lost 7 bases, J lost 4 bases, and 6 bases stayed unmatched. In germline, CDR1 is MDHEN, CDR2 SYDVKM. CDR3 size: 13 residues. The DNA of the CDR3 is TGTGCCAGCACACAGGGGGATACATACGAGCAGTACTTC. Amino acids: CASTQGDTYEQYF. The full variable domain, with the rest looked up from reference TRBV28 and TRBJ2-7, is DVKVTQSSRYLVKRTGEKVFLECVQDMDHENMFWYRQDPGLGLRLIYFSYDVKMKEKGDIPEGYSVSREKKERFSLILESASTNQTSMYLCASTQGDTYEQYFGPGTRLTVT.

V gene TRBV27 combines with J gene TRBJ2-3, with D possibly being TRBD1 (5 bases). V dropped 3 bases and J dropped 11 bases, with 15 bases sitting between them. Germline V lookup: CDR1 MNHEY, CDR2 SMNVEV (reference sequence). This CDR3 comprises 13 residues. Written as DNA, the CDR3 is TGTGCCAGCAGTTTGCAGGGTCCCGTTGGGCAGTATTTT. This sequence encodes CASSLQGPVGQYF.

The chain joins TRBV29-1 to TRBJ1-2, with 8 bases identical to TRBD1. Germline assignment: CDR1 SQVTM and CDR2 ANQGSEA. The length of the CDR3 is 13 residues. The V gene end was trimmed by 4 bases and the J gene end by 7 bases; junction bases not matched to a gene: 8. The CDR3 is CSVALGQGFGYTF. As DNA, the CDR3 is TGCAGCGTTGCGCTTGGACAGGGATTTGGCTACACCTTC.

The CDR3, as DNA: TGTGCCAGCAGGAGACTGGGGACAGGGGGCGCCAGCAATCAGCCCCAGCATTTT. Residues: CASRRLGTGGASNQPQHF. The chain employs TRBV7-8 and TRBJ1-5; the match to TRBD1 covers 12 bases. Germline V gives CDR1 SGHVS, CDR2 FQNEAQ. The CDR3 sequence is 18 residues long. V shed 6 bases and J 1 base; nucleotides not matched to a gene: 10.

The CDR3 spells CASSPRTVANYGYTF. As DNA, the CDR3 is TGTGCCAGCAGCCCCCGGACAGTTGCTAACTATGGCTACACCTTC. The chain uses TRBV7-2 and TRBJ1-2; D is possibly TRBD1 (6 bases). Per germline, CDR1 SGHTA and CDR2 FQGNSA. This CDR3 has 15 residues. V lost 5 bases, J lost 0 bases, and 13 bases lay in between. Combining the CDR3 with reference TRBV7-2 and TRBJ1-2 gives the whole variable domain GAGVSQSPSNKVTEKGKDVELRCDPISGHTALYWYRQSLGQGLEFLIYFQGNSAPDKSGLPSDRFSAERTGGSVSTLTIQRTQQEDSAVYLCASSPRTVANYGYTFGSGTRLTVV.

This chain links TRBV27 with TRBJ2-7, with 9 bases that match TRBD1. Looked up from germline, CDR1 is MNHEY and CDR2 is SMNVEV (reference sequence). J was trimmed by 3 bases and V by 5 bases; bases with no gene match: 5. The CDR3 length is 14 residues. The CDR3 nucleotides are TGTGCCAGCAGTATCGGGACAGGGAGCTACGAGCAGTACTTC. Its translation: CASSIGTGSYEQYF.